The rows below give T cell receptor beta chains drawn from one sample of a study of identical twins' blood T cells. One entry per CDR3 protein results from TCRdb running MiXCR on the 5' RACE reads. Counted here are 400,000 or so distinct CDR3 sequences, 28% occurring once; the ten biggest clones make up 5.5% to 7%. Sequences were obtained from PBMCs. The receptors derive from a woman aged 18 to 49 in good health. Each CDR3 is given with its conserved first and last residue. The order of the fields is D gene, V gene, clone size, J gene, CDR3 DNA, CDR3 protein. The D gene is left open where the match is weak. Clone size is shown for a subset of rows, as once, few, many or a class of expanded clone.

d_call: NA
v_call: TRBV5-1
clone_size: few
j_call: TRBJ2-3
cdr3_nt: TGCGCCAGCAGCTTGGCGGCCGGCTCGCAGGATACGCAGTATTTT
cdr3_aa: CASSLAAGSQDTQYF

d_call: TRBD2
v_call: TRBV20-1
clone_size: NA
j_call: TRBJ2-3
cdr3_nt: TGCAGTGCTAGAGGGACTAGCGCCACAGATACGCAGTATTTT
cdr3_aa: CSARGTSATDTQYF

d_call: NA
v_call: TRBV10-3
clone_size: NA
j_call: TRBJ1-3
cdr3_nt: TGTGCCATCACTTCGAGAGAGAGCACCATATATTTT
cdr3_aa: CAITSRESTIYF

d_call: TRBD1
v_call: TRBV3-1
clone_size: few
j_call: TRBJ2-3
cdr3_nt: TGTGCCAGCGGGAGTCAGGGGGATTTCACAGATACGCAGTATTTT
cdr3_aa: CASGSQGDFTDTQYF

d_call: NA
v_call: TRBV12-3/TRBV12-4
clone_size: few
j_call: TRBJ1-1
cdr3_nt: TGTGCCAGCAGATCCCACACTGAAGCTTTCTTT
cdr3_aa: CASRSHTEAFF

d_call: TRBD1
v_call: TRBV29-1
clone_size: many
j_call: TRBJ1-2
cdr3_nt: TGCAGCGTAAGGGACAGTAACTATGGCTACACCTTC
cdr3_aa: CSVRDSNYGYTF

d_call: NA
v_call: TRBV3-1
clone_size: NA
j_call: TRBJ1-3
cdr3_nt: TGTGCCAGCAGCCAACGGCAGGGGAGGAACACCATATATTTT
cdr3_aa: CASSQRQGRNTIYF

d_call: NA
v_call: TRBV3-1
clone_size: NA
j_call: TRBJ1-2
cdr3_nt: TGTGCCAGCAGCCTTGACGGCGAAAATGCTGGCTACACCTTC
cdr3_aa: CASSLDGENAGYTF

d_call: NA
v_call: TRBV11-2
clone_size: many
j_call: TRBJ2-3
cdr3_nt: TGTGCCAGCAGCTCTACATACAGAGCTAGCACAGATACGCAGTATTTT
cdr3_aa: CASSSTYRASTDTQYF

d_call: TRBD1
v_call: TRBV4-2
clone_size: few
j_call: TRBJ2-1
cdr3_nt: TGTGCCAGCAGCCAAGATCTTACAGGGGCGCGATTCTTC
cdr3_aa: CASSQDLTGARFF

d_call: NA
v_call: TRBV5-1
clone_size: many
j_call: TRBJ1-5
cdr3_nt: TGCGCCAGCAGTCCCCGTTCGGGGGGCAATCAGCCCCAGCATTTT
cdr3_aa: CASSPRSGGNQPQHF

d_call: NA
v_call: TRBV19
clone_size: many
j_call: TRBJ1-1
cdr3_nt: TGTGCCTCCCACAGGGCCCGTGAAGCTTTCTTT
cdr3_aa: CASHRAREAFF

d_call: NA
v_call: TRBV7-6
clone_size: NA
j_call: TRBJ1-2
cdr3_nt: TGTGCCAGCAGCTTTATCCCGGGGCAGGCAGCTAACTATGGCTACACCTTC
cdr3_aa: CASSFIPGQAANYGYTF

d_call: NA
v_call: TRBV19
clone_size: NA
j_call: TRBJ1-1
cdr3_nt: TGTGCCACCCTAATGGCCGGGCACACTGAAGCTTTCTTT
cdr3_aa: CATLMAGHTEAFF

d_call: TRBD1
v_call: TRBV20-1
clone_size: many
j_call: TRBJ2-3
cdr3_nt: TGCAGTGCTAATGACAGGGGGCAATTCGATACGCAGTATTTT
cdr3_aa: CSANDRGQFDTQYF

d_call: TRBD1
v_call: TRBV27
clone_size: NA
j_call: TRBJ2-7
cdr3_nt: TGTGCCAGCAGTTTAGTGGGACAGAGTACGAAGCATTACTTC
cdr3_aa: CASSLVGQSTKHYF

d_call: NA
v_call: TRBV11-2
clone_size: few
j_call: TRBJ2-3
cdr3_nt: TGTGCCAGCAGCATCGGGACGGGAGATACGCAGTATTTT
cdr3_aa: CASSIGTGDTQYF

d_call: NA
v_call: TRBV10-3
clone_size: NA
j_call: TRBJ1-5
cdr3_nt: TGTGCCATCAGCCCCAGTGAAAATCGGCTCCAGCATTTT
cdr3_aa: CAISPSENRLQHF

d_call: NA
v_call: TRBV20-1
clone_size: many
j_call: TRBJ1-1
cdr3_nt: TGCAGTGCTAGGGTACAGGCAGATGAAGCTTTCTTT
cdr3_aa: CSARVQADEAFF

d_call: NA
v_call: TRBV6-5
clone_size: NA
j_call: TRBJ2-5
cdr3_nt: TGTGCCAGCAGTTCCCTAACTAGTCAAGAGACCCAGTACTTC
cdr3_aa: CASSSLTSQETQYF

d_call: NA
v_call: TRBV29-1
clone_size: many
j_call: TRBJ2-7
cdr3_nt: TGCAGCGTGGGAGACAGTTGGTACGAGCAGTACTTC
cdr3_aa: CSVGDSWYEQYF

d_call: TRBD1
v_call: TRBV20-1
clone_size: few
j_call: TRBJ1-2
cdr3_nt: TGCAGTGCTAGAGATAGCAACAGGGGCTATGGCTACACCTTC
cdr3_aa: CSARDSNRGYGYTF

d_call: NA
v_call: TRBV25-1
clone_size: NA
j_call: TRBJ2-2
cdr3_nt: TGTGCCAGCAGTGCCCGCGCTCCCGGGGAGCTGTTTTTT
cdr3_aa: CASSARAPGELFF

d_call: NA
v_call: TRBV29-1
clone_size: NA
j_call: TRBJ2-7
cdr3_nt: TGCGGCGTCGTACAGGGTAAAGAGCAGTACTTC
cdr3_aa: CGVVQGKEQYF